The present entry profiles one TCR beta chain with its context. This entry is derived from a study of blood T cell repertoires in COVID-19. On the study more broadly: T cells, B-cell-depleted T cells, or PBMCs provided the cDNA or gDNA that served as material.

Original methodology: It was from reference gene primer amplification that nucleated cell counts were estimated. Generated by immunoSEQ multiplex PCR, the TCRdb table keeps only in-frame clones and is missing some. V and J calls and clone size come straight from that table; D and trimming were deduced from the DNA. The data hold roughly 65,000 clones, with around 93% observed a single time. CDR3 length: 11 amino acids. The V end was cut by 2 bases, the J end by 3 bases, with 3 bases between. The V gene's germline CDR1 is SGHDT and CDR2 YYEEEE. This clonotype originated in a man aged 65 to 79 with active COVID-19. The sample consisted of peripheral blood. This sequence joins TRBV5-6 and TRBJ2-7; D remains ambiguous. Here the CDR3 reads CASSFLYEQYF. The CDR3 DNA reads TGTGCCAGCAGCTTCCTCTACGAGCAGTACTTC.